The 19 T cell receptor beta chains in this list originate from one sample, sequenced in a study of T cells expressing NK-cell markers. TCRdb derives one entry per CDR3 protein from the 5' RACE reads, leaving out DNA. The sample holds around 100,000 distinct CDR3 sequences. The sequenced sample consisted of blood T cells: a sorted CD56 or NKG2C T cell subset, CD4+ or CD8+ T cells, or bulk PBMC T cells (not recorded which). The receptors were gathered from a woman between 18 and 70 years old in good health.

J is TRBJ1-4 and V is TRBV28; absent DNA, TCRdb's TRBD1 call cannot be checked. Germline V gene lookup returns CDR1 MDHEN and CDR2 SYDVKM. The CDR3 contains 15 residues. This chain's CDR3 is CASSLGAGEAEKLFF.

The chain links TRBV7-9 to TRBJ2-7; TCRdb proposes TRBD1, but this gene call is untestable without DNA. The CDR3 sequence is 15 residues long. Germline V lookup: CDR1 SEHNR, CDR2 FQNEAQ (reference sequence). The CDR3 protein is CASSPPAGRPYEQYF.

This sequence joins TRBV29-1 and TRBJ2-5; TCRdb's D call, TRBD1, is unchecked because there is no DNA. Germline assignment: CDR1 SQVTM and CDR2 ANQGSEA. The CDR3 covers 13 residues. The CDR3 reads CSVEGGTQETQYF.

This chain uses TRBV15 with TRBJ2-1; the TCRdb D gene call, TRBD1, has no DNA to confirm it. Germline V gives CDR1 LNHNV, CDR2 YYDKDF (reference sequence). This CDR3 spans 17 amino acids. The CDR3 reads CATSRDRGQNPYNEQFF.

CDR3 in amino acids: CASGGGYNEQFF. The chain couples TRBV9 to TRBJ2-1; the D call of TRBD1 rests on TCRdb alone, since no DNA is present to check it. CDR1 and CDR2 from the germline V gene are SGDLS and YYNGEE. The CDR3 is made up of 12 amino acids. The complete variable domain, with remaining parts taken from reference TRBV9 and TRBJ2-1, reads DSGVTQTPKHLITATGQRVTLRCSPRSGDLSVYWYQQSLDQGLQFLIQYYNGEERAKGNILERFSAQQFPDLHSELNLSSLELGDSALYFCASGGGYNEQFFGPGTRLTVL.

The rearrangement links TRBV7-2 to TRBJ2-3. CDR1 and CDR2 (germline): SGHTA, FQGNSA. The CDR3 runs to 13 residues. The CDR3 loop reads CASSFGGPDTQYF.

This chain's CDR3 is CASSLSRTYNEQFF. The chain combines TRBV7-8 with TRBJ2-1. This CDR3 has 14 residues. CDR1 SGHVS and CDR2 FQNEAQ come from the germline V gene.

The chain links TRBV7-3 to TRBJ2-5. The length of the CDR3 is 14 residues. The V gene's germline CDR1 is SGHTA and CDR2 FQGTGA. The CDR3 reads CASSLYHPSETQYF.

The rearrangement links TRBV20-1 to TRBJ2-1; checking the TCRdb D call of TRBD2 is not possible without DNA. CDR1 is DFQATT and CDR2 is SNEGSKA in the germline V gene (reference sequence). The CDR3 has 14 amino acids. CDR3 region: CSARSGVTTYEQFF.

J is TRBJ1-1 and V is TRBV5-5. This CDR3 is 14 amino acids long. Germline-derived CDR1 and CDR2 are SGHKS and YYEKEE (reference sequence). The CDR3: CASSTTGLNTEAFF.

CDR3 sequence reads: CASSQDASGSSYNEQFF. J is TRBJ2-1 and V is TRBV4-2; without DNA, the TCRdb call of TRBD2 cannot be checked. This CDR3 comprises 17 residues. The germline gives CDR1 LGHNA, CDR2 YNFKEQ.

CDR3 loop: CSATRSGQRTTEAFF. The V gene is TRBV20-1, the J gene TRBJ1-1. The CDR3 length is 15 residues. Germline V gene data show CDR1 as DFQATT and CDR2 as SNEGSKA (reference sequence).

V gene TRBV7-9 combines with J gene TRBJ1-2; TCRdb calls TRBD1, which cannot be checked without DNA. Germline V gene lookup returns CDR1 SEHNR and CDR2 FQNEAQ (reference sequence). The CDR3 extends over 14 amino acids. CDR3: CASNPTGGRGGYTF.

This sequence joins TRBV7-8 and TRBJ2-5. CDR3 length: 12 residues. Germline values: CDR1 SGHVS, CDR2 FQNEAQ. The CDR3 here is CASCYLQETQYF.

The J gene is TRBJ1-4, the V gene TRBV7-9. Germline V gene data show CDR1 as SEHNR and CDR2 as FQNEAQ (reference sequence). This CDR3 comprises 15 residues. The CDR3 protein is CASSSPTGTNEKLFF.

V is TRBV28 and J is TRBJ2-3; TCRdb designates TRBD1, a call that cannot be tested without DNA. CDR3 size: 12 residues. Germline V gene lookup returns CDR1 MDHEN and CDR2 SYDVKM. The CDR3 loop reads CASMGDTDTQYF.

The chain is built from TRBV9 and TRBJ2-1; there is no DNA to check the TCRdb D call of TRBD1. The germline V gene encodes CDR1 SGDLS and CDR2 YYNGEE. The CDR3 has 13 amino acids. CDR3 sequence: CASSPAAPNEQFF.

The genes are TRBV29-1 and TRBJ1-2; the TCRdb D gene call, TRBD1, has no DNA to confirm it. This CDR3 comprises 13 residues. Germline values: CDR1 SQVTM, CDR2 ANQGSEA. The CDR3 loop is CSVADRGGYGYTF. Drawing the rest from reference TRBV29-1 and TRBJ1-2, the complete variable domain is SAVISQKPSRDICQRGTSLTIQCQVDSQVTMMFWYRQQPGQSLTLIATANQGSEATYESGFVIDKFPISRPNLTFSTLTVSNMSPEDSSIYLCSVADRGGYGYTFGSGTRLTVV.

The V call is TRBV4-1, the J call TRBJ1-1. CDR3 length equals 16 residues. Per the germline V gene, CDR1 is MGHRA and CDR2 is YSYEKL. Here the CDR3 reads CASSQEIAGPDTEAFF.